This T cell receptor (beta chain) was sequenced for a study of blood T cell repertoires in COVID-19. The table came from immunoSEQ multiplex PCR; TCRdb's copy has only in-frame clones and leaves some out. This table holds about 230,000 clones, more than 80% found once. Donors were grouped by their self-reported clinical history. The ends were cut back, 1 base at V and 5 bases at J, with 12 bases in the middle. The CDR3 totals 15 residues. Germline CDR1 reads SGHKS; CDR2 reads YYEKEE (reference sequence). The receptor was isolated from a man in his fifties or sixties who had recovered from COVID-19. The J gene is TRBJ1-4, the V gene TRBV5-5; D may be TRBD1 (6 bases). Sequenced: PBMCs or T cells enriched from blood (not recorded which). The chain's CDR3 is CASSLTGWENEKLFF. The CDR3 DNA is TGTGCCAGCAGCTTGACAGGGTGGGAGAATGAAAAACTGTTTTTT.